This TCR beta chain was captured in a study of post-analysis software for immune sequencing data (dated by TCRdb to between 2014 and 2017). Regarding the study in general: Recorded disease courses included relapsing-remitting, secondary progressive and progressive-relapsing multiple sclerosis, with some patients lacking subtype annotation. The patient repertoires were set against eleven to twelve previously published healthy control repertoires from donors whose ages ranged from roughly 6 to 27 years. A subset of samples was prepared in parallel using single-end sample barcoding, then pooled and co-amplified after Illumina adapter ligation.

Libraries were made using PCR. For sequencing, an Illumina HiSeq 2500 was employed. Unique molecular identifiers were incorporated into TCR beta cDNA libraries to reduce PCR and sequencing biases. Roughly 0.5 million cDNA molecules were obtained per 1 to 10 million input T cells, so each molecule approximated one T cell. The patient libraries were prepared and sequenced with the same protocol used for the earlier healthy control dataset. Samples belonging to the same batch were prepared together, multiplexed and sequenced on a shared HiSeq lane. Processing in the source paper ran as follows. Raw barcoded reads were processed with MIGEC, and single-read molecular identifier groups were discarded before consensus assembly and CDR3 extraction. Clonotype tables were post-analysed with VDJtools, normalizing diversity by down-sampling all datasets to the smallest sample size. In repertoire overlap clustering, CDR3 amino acid sequences, but not nucleotide sequences, were matched to correct batch-related cross-sample contamination. TCRdb's own reprocessing of the public reads used fastp at Q25 and MiXCR and kept productive beta chains. Rows merge per CDR3 protein into single entries with the most common DNA and genes. TCRdb's processing, not the study's, gives the V and J calls here. Here the sample has roughly 170,000 distinct CDR3 sequences; about 30% occur a single time. The ten most abundant clones make up roughly 1.6% of the sample.

To demonstrate the VDJtools post-analysis software, the study profiled TCR beta repertoires from the peripheral blood of about 13 young patients with multiple sclerosis. The multiple sclerosis patients were children and adolescents ranging in age from 6 to 15 years. Study-wide conclusions, independent of this receptor: Strong co-clustering of samples prepared in the same batch was shown by direct clustering with F measure, prompting a batch-effect correction. Significantly higher frequencies in patients than in controls were found for five or six TRBV segments, including TRBV5-6, TRBV5-1 and TRBV20-1. The multiple sclerosis patient group was slightly younger than the control group. Compared with controls, multiple sclerosis patients had significantly lower normalized Chao1 diversity, a finding suggesting substantial peripheral T-cell clonal expansion.

As regards this clonotype: The antigen it recognizes is unknown. A much bigger clone sits one base away, suggesting this may be a read error.

Looking up the germline V gene yields CDR1 MDHEN and CDR2 SYDVKM. Reading from cysteine to phenylalanine, the CDR3 counts 13 amino acids. The only DNA kept is the CDR3, 39 bases in frame from the first base. The sequencing input was blood. This TCR derives from a girl aged 10 to 17 with multiple sclerosis. Rearrangement joined TRBV28 to TRBJ2-5; no D gene is confidently identified. TRBJ2-7 explains the end of the DNA better; the J call may be wrong. The sequence in DNA is TGTGCCAGCAGTTTACTCTCGTATTACGAGCAGTACTTC. This translates into CASSLLSYYEQYF.